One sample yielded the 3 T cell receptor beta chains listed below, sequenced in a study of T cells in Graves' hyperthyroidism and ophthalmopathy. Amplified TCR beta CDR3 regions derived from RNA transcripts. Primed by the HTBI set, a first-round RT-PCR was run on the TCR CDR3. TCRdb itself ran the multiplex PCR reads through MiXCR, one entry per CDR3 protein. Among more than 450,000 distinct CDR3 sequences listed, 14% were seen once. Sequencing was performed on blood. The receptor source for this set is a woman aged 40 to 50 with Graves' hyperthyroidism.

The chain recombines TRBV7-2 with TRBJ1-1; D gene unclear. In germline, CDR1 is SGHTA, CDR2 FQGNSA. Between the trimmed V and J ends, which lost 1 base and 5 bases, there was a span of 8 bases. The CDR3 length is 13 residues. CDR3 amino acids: CASSLVTRTEAFF. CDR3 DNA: TGTGCCAGCAGCTTAGTAACAAGAACTGAAGCTTTCTTT.

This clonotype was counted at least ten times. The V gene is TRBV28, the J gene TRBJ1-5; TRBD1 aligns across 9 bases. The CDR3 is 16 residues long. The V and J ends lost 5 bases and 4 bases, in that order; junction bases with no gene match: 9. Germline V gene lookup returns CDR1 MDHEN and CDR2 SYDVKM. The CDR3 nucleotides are TGTGCCAGCAGTAAACACAGGGGGCCATTGAATCAGCCCCAGCATTTT. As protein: CASSKHRGPLNQPQHF.

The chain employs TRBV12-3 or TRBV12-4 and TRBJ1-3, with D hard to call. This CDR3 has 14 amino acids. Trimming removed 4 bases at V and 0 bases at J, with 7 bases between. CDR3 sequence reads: CASSSRLSGNTIYF. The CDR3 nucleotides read TGTGCCAGCAGTTCTCGCCTCTCTGGAAACACCATATATTTT.